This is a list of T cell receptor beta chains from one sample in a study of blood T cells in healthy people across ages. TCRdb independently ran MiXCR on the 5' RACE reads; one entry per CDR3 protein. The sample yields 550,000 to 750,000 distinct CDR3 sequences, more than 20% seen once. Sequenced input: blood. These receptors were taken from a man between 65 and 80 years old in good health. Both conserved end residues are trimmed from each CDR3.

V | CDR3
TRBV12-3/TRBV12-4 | ASSFPQGTQH
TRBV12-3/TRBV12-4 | ASSFLSADTQY
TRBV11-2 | ASSLEGATVYGYT
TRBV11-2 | ASSLGGTPYGYT
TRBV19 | ASKSQGDEKLF
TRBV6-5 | ASSQTGMGETQY
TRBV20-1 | SANGAGGPIDTQY
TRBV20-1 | SARVSGNEQF
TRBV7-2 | ASSLGGSMNIQY
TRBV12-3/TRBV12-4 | ASSRGTPSGANVLT
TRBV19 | ASTLTGEKLF
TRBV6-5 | ASSYSATGSSYNSPLH
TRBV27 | ASSLTGENIQY
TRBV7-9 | ASSLAGKYEQY
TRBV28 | ASSSHRGLARDTQY
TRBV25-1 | ASSDGVRNSPLH
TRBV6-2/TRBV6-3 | ASTQGYDEQY
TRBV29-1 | SAMESGETQY
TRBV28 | ASRDRAGYEQY
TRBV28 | ASNGQGWLTTSTDTQY
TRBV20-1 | SAPGLNYEQY
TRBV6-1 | ASSVTSGVTDTQY
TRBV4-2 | ASSQAKQEAQY
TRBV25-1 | ASSEFGGRKLF
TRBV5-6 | ASSVGTKSYNEQF
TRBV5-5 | ASSYLSGLTGELF
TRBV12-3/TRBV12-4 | ASSFTGVVETQY
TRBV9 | ASSVAGGVQETQY
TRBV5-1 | ASSGAGKNLAFTQY
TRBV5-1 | ASSQSPSEASNEKLF
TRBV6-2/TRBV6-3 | ASSYTSGAYEQY
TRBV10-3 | AISDRGRSSYEQY
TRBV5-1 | ASKDSLGTNTEAF
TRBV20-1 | SAIAGGPSGELF
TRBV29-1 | SVEGSTYEQY
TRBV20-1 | SARSGLAADTQY
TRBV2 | ASSDAEPYEQY
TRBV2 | ASGWTSGTDTQY
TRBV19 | ASTAGTGYKETQY
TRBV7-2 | ASSLGARDRGFEQY
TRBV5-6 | ASRPGQTVSTDTQY
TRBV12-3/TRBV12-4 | ASSLSGGRSGEQF
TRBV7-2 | ASSLEGAYQDTEAF
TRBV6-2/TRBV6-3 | ASKVTENTEAF
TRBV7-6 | ASSLSGSGRTETQY